These 31 T cell receptor beta chains share one sample of origin, sequenced in a study of OX40 agonist ivuxolimab in advanced cancers. Clones were sequenced by immunoSEQ multiplex PCR, and TCRdb holds only the in-frame ones, with some missing. The table lists some 19,000 clones, about four fifths of them singletons, with more than 25% in the top ten. The sample here was CD4+ or CD8+ T cells sorted from blood, taken in a trial of the OX40 agonist ivuxolimab. These receptors came from an adult with an advanced solid tumor such as melanoma, head and neck, liver or kidney cancer.

The rearrangement uses TRBV27 and TRBJ2-7; TRBD1 is a possible D gene (6 bases). CDR3 size: 14 residues. V lost 2 bases and J 4 bases, leaving 12 bases between the germline ends. Germline V gene sequence: CDR1 MNHEY, CDR2 SMNVEV (reference sequence). CDR3 coding DNA: TGTGCCAGCAGTTTAAAACAGGGAACGTACGAGCAGTACTTC. Amino acid sequence: CASSLKQGTYEQYF.

This chain uses TRBV11-2 with TRBJ1-1; D unclear. The CDR3 extends over 15 amino acids. V was pared by 4 bases and J by 6 bases, with 18 bases between. Germline V CDR1 and CDR2: SGHAT, FQNNGV. CDR3 sequence (DNA): TGTGCCAGCAGCTCACGGACGGCGTGGAAGCCTGAAGCTTTCTTT. Amino acid sequence: CASSSRTAWKPEAFF.

The chain has TRBV4-3 and TRBJ2-5; 8 bases agree with TRBD2. The V segment lost 0 bases and the J segment 1 base; nucleotides outside the gene matches: 7. Looked up from germline, CDR1 is LGHNA and CDR2 is YSLEER. The CDR3 is 17 amino acids. The CDR3 here is CASSQDRAGGPQETQYF. CDR3 bases: TGCGCCAGCAGCCAAGATCGGGCGGGGGGCCCCCAAGAGACCCAGTACTTC.

This chain joins TRBV7-6 and TRBJ1-1; 8 bases fit TRBD1. The junction had 10 bases not matched to a gene; V was cut back by 5 bases and J by 5 bases. Germline values: CDR1 SGHVS, CDR2 FNYEAQ. CDR3 length: 15 amino acids. CDR3 loop: CASSNAGGAVTEAFF. The CDR3, as DNA: TGTGCCAGCAGCAATGCAGGGGGCGCCGTTACTGAAGCTTTCTTT.

The gene calls are TRBV6-5 and TRBJ1-1; D ambiguous. V was clipped by 6 bases and J by 2 bases, with 10 bases between them. The CDR3 totals 13 residues. CDR1 and CDR2 from the germline V gene are MNHEY and SVGAGI. The CDR3 spells CASSLTSNTEAFF. The DNA for the CDR3 is TGTGCCAGCAGCCTCACCTCCAACACTGAAGCTTTCTTT.

This clone was observed at least ten times. The rearrangement links TRBV5-6 to TRBJ1-5, with 10 bases identical to TRBD1. This CDR3 comprises 16 residues. The V and J ends lost 4 bases and 3 bases, in that order; junction bases with no gene match: 7. CDR1 is SGHDT, CDR2 YYEEEE, per germline. For the CDR3, the DNA is TGTGCCAGCAGCCAGGGGACAGGGGCTTACAATCAGCCCCAGCATTTT. It encodes CASSQGTGAYNQPQHF.

This clone was counted once. V usage is TRBV4-2 and J usage is TRBJ2-5, with D uncertain. CDR1 and CDR2 from the germline V gene are LGHNA and YNFKEQ. Trimming stripped 1 base from V and 3 bases from J, with 12 bases between. This CDR3 spans 15 amino acids. DNA of the CDR3: TGTGCCAGCAGCCAAGGGCTGGGCATAGAAGAGACCCAGTACTTC. This codes for CASSQGLGIEETQYF.

This sequence joins TRBV25-1 and TRBJ2-2, with 9 bases that match TRBD1. CDR1 is MGHDK, CDR2 SYGVNS, per germline. The CDR3 has 17 amino acids. The ends lost 1 base at V and 7 bases at J; junction bases unmatched: 10. As DNA, the CDR3 is TGTGCCAGCAGTGAATCGGTTGGGACAGGGTTTGACGGGGAGCTGTTTTTT. Translating gives CASSESVGTGFDGELFF.

V gene TRBV11-2 combines with J gene TRBJ1-5; no definite D call. The CDR3 runs 13 residues. Between the trimmed V and J ends, which lost 6 bases and 0 bases, there was a span of 6 bases. CDR1 is SGHAT, CDR2 FQNNGV, per germline. The CDR3 loop reads CASSSISNQPQHF. The CDR3 coding sequence is TGTGCCAGCAGTTCAATTAGCAATCAGCCCCAGCATTTT.

The V call is TRBV6-5, the J call TRBJ2-1; perhaps TRBD1 as D (6 bases). CDR1 is MNHEY, CDR2 SVGAGI, per germline. This CDR3 contains 15 residues. V dropped 2 bases and J dropped 7 bases, with 15 bases sitting between them. DNA of the CDR3: TGTGCCAGCAGTTACGGGGGCGAGGGAAGGAATGAGCAGTTCTTC. Amino acids: CASSYGGEGRNEQFF.

This clone has a single count. This sequence joins TRBV14 and TRBJ2-3; D is perhaps TRBD2 (6 bases). Trimming cost V 0 bases and J 2 bases, with 15 bases left between them. There are 17 residues in the CDR3. Looked up from germline, CDR1 is SGHDN and CDR2 is FVKESK. CDR3 loop: CASSQERYSGLTDTQYF. CDR3 DNA sequence: TGTGCCAGCAGCCAAGAACGATATAGCGGTCTCACAGATACGCAGTATTTT.

V and J are TRBV9 and TRBJ1-4, with D unresolved. Germline V lookup: CDR1 SGDLS, CDR2 YYNGEE. Trimming pared 0 bases from V and 7 bases from J, leaving 7 bases between. The CDR3 extends over 13 amino acids. Written as DNA, the CDR3 is TGTGCCAGCAGCGTAGTCTACGGTGAAAAACTGTTTTTT. Residues: CASSVVYGEKLFF.

This clone is a singleton in its sample. The V gene is TRBV10-1, the J gene TRBJ1-2, with a possible D match to TRBD1 (5 bases). Trimming took 2 bases from V and 1 from J, leaving 5 bases between them. Germline loops: CDR1 WNHNN, CDR2 SYGVQD (reference sequence). The CDR3 consists of 13 residues. This CDR3 is CASSEQGNYGYTF. Written as DNA, the CDR3 is TGCGCCAGCAGTGAGCAGGGTAACTATGGCTACACCTTC.

This chain connects TRBV27 to TRBJ1-5; D is unclear. CDR1 and CDR2 (germline): MNHEY, SMNVEV (reference sequence). CDR3 size: 15 residues. V was trimmed by 2 bases and J by 0 bases, leaving 8 bases between them. CDR3 coding DNA: TGTGCCAGCAGTTTAGGAGTTTATAGCAATCAGCCCCAGCATTTT. Translated: CASSLGVYSNQPQHF.

V gene TRBV19 combines with J gene TRBJ2-3; D perhaps matches TRBD1 (6 bases). The germline V gene has CDR1 LNHDA and CDR2 SQIVND (reference sequence). V gave up 6 bases and J gave up 0 bases, with 19 bases separating them. The CDR3 is made up of 17 amino acids. CDR3 DNA: TGTGCCAGTAGATCCAACCCGTCAAGGGGGAGCACAGATACGCAGTATTTT. It yields the protein CASRSNPSRGSTDTQYF.

V usage is TRBV9 and J usage is TRBJ2-7; 7 bases line up with TRBD1. The CDR3 is 15 amino acids. V lost 3 bases, J lost 0 bases, and 6 bases stayed unmatched. CDR1 and CDR2 from the germline V gene are SGDLS and YYNGEE. The CDR3 sequence: CASSASRDSSYEQYF. CDR3 sequence (DNA): TGTGCCAGCAGCGCCTCCCGGGACAGCTCCTACGAGCAGTACTTC.

V gene TRBV19 combines with J gene TRBJ1-2; D remains unclear. CDR3 length: 13 residues. The V end was cut by 5 bases, the J end by 0 bases, with 7 bases between. From germline, CDR1 is LNHDA and CDR2 SQIVND (reference sequence). The DNA of the CDR3 is TGTGCCAGTAGTCTAAGAGCTAACTATGGCTACACCTTC. Translating gives CASSLRANYGYTF.

The CDR3 sequence: CASSSGTGSEKLFF. CDR3 coding DNA: TGTGCCAGCAGCTCCGGGACAGGGAGTGAAAAACTGTTTTTT. The genes are TRBV9 and TRBJ1-4; 9 bases are a match to TRBD1. The CDR3 is 14 residues long. V was clipped by 4 bases and J by 7 bases; unmatched bases: 5. The germline CDR1 and CDR2 sequences are SGDLS and YYNGEE.

The CDR3 is CASTTGQGTYEQYF. Written as DNA, the CDR3 is TGTGCCAGTACGACGGGACAGGGGACCTACGAGCAGTACTTC. The J gene is TRBJ2-7, the V gene TRBV6-5, with 10 nucleotides matching TRBD1. The germline V gene encodes CDR1 MNHEY and CDR2 SVGAGI. The ends lost 9 bases at V and 2 bases at J; junction bases unmatched: 7. The CDR3 runs 14 residues.

This clone turned up a few times. The chain employs TRBV27 and TRBJ2-1, with D perhaps given as TRBD1 or TRBD2 (7 bases each). CDR3 length equals 17 residues. Between the trimmed V and J ends, which lost 6 bases and 0 bases, there was a span of 18 bases. The germline CDR1 and CDR2 sequences are MNHEY and SMNVEV (reference sequence). The CDR3 region has the DNA TGTGCCAGCAGCCCAGGGGGGGGTCCGAGCTCCTACAATGAGCAGTTCTTC. It specifies CASSPGGGPSSYNEQFF.

This rearrangement joins TRBV5-1 to TRBJ1-1; D possibly corresponds to TRBD1 (6 bases). Germline V gene lookup returns CDR1 SGHRS and CDR2 YFSETQ. The CDR3 is 14 amino acids. With 6 bases removed from V and 4 bases from J, the gap between germline ends came to 16 bases. The CDR3 loop reads CASTFGGRGTEAFF. The CDR3 DNA reads as TGCGCCAGCACATTCGGGGGCAGAGGCACTGAAGCTTTCTTT.

The chain is built from TRBV7-6 and TRBJ2-2; tentative D call: TRBD1 (5 bases). V was shortened by 2 bases and J by 4 bases, with 11 bases between the two germline ends. CDR3 length: 15 residues. Germline V gene sequence: CDR1 SGHVS, CDR2 FNYEAQ. The CDR3 DNA sequence: TGTGCCAGCAGCTTATCAGGGTCGGGCACCGGGGAGCTGTTTTTT. Translating it yields CASSLSGSGTGELFF.

The sample holds one count of this clone. For the CDR3, the DNA is TGTGCCAGCAGCCCCCCGGGAGGGGACGGCTACACCTTC. Translation: CASSPPGGDGYTF. The chain employs TRBV7-9 and TRBJ1-2, with TRBD1 as a possible D gene (5 bases). V lost 5 bases and J lost 8, with 15 bases in between. The germline V gene encodes CDR1 SEHNR and CDR2 FQNEAQ (reference sequence). The CDR3 covers 13 residues.

CDR3 coding DNA: TGTGCCAGTAGTATTGTCCAGGGGAACACTGAAGCTTTCTTT. It translates to CASSIVQGNTEAFF. The chain links TRBV19 to TRBJ1-1; D perhaps matches TRBD1 (5 bases). This CDR3 spans 14 amino acids. Germline V gives CDR1 LNHDA, CDR2 SQIVND (reference sequence). V lost 3 bases to trimming and J lost 1 base, with 9 bases between them.

V and J are TRBV5-1 and TRBJ1-2; 9 bases agree with TRBD1. The CDR3 is made up of 16 amino acids. Germline V lookup: CDR1 SGHRS, CDR2 YFSETQ. V gave up 4 bases and J gave up 4 bases; unmatched junction bases: 11. The CDR3 region is CASSPRDRVYGYGYTF. The CDR3 DNA sequence: TGCGCCAGCAGCCCCCGGGACAGGGTCTATGGCTATGGCTACACCTTC.

The V gene is TRBV7-8, the J gene TRBJ2-5; D unclear. The CDR3 is 13 amino acids. In germline, CDR1 is SGHVS, CDR2 FQNEAQ. V gave up 1 base and J gave up 5 bases, with 8 bases separating them. The DNA for the CDR3 is TGTGCCAGCAGCTTAGAAAGTTCGGAGACCCAGTACTTC. It encodes CASSLESSETQYF. The complete variable domain, with remaining parts taken from reference TRBV7-8 and TRBJ2-5, reads GAGVSQSPRYKVAKRGQDVALRCDPISGHVSLFWYQQALGQGPEFLTYFQNEAQLDKSGLPSDRFFAERPEGSVSTLKIQRTQQEDSAVYLCASSLESSETQYFGPGTRLLVL.

V and J are TRBV12-5 and TRBJ2-7, with a tentative D call TRBD1 (6 bases). Germline-derived CDR1 and CDR2 are LGHNT and FRNRAP. The V gene lost 7 bases and the J gene lost 10 bases, with 20 bases spanning the gap. CDR3 length equals 13 residues. CDR3 region: CASDSPDSRFQYF. DNA for the CDR3: TGTGCTAGTGATTCCCCGGACAGCCGGTTCCAGTACTTC. The variable domain in full, with the rest retrieved from reference TRBV12-5 and TRBJ2-7, is DARVTQTPRHKVTEMGQEVTMRCQPILGHNTVFWYRQTMMQGLELLAYFRNRAPLDDSGMPKDRFSAEMPDATLATLKIQPSEPRDSAVYFCASDSPDSRFQYFGPGTRLTVT.

In its sample, this clone was seen a few times. The V and J genes are TRBV11-2 and TRBJ1-5; TRBD1 matches at 9 bases. Germline V gene sequence: CDR1 SGHAT, CDR2 FQNNGV. J gave up 6 bases and V 1 base, and 4 bases lay outside the gene matches. The CDR3 extends over 15 amino acids. The CDR3 region is CASSLGTGEGQPQHF. The CDR3 DNA follows: TGTGCCAGCAGCTTAGGGACAGGGGAGGGTCAGCCCCAGCATTTT. Combining the CDR3 with reference TRBV11-2 and TRBJ1-5 gives the whole variable domain EAGVAQSPRYKIIEKRQSVAFWCNPISGHATLYWYQQILGQGPKLLIQFQNNGVVDDSQLPKDRFSAERLKGVDSTLKIQPAKLEDSAVYLCASSLGTGEGQPQHFGDGTRLSIL.

This rearrangement joins TRBV5-1 to TRBJ2-1, with 7 bases matching TRBD1. After removal of 6 bases from V and 0 bases from J, the junction contained 12 bases not matched to a gene. From germline, CDR1 is SGHRS and CDR2 YFSETQ. The CDR3 has 17 residues. CDR3 in DNA: TGCGCCAGCAAACGGACAGGCTTCGGGGTCTCCTACAATGAGCAGTTCTTC. This encodes CASKRTGFGVSYNEQFF.

The V and J genes are TRBV7-2 and TRBJ2-4; 9 bases are shared with TRBD1. With 1 base clipped from V and 8 bases from J, the junction kept 3 bases outside the gene matches. This CDR3 is built from 14 residues. Germline V gene data show CDR1 as SGHTA and CDR2 as FQGNSA. In DNA, the CDR3 is TGTGCCAGCAGCTTAGGACAGGGGGTAGACATTCAGTACTTC. Protein product: CASSLGQGVDIQYF.

The chain uses TRBV7-9 and TRBJ2-5, with unresolved D. Germline assignment: CDR1 SEHNR and CDR2 FQNEAQ (reference sequence). This CDR3 contains 14 residues. V shed 1 base and J shed 5 bases, with 11 bases lying between them. CDR3 coding DNA: TGTGCCAGCAGCTTAGTATCGGGTGGGGAGACCCAGTACTTC. Its protein is CASSLVSGGETQYF.